This TCR beta chain is drawn from a study of cytomegalovirus exposure and HLA in healthy donors. Germline CDR1 and CDR2: SGHRS and YFSETQ. The V and J ends lost 4 bases and 0 bases respectively, with 20 bases between them. The CDR3 has 19 amino acids. Overall study results and limits: Most observed TCR sequences were rare, whereas some public TCRs were detected in many donors.

Primers for the PCR totalled 60 Vbeta and 13 Jbeta. Assay: immunoSEQ multiplex PCR; the TCRdb copy retains only in-frame clones and omits some. The data hold roughly 180,000 clones, with 80% to 90% observed a single time. This clone was seen a single time. Its antigen remains unknown. The genes are TRBV5-1 and TRBJ1-6; D gene ambiguous. The specimen sequenced was PBMCs. The sequence was collected from a man younger than 30 in good health and CMV-seropositive. For the CDR3, the DNA is TGCGCCAGCAGCCCCCGGAGTCCAGTTACAAGCTCCTATAATTCACCCCTCCACTTT. Its protein product is CASSPRSPVTSSYNSPLHF.